The subject of this entry is one TCR beta chain. What it binds is not known. Germline V gene data show CDR1 as SGHDT and CDR2 as YYEEEE. With V trimmed by 0 bases and J by 4 bases, 7 bases remained unmatched. There are 16 residues in the CDR3. The data were taken from a study of cytomegalovirus exposure and HLA in healthy donors. Study-level points and caveats: Donors belonging to an Asian-associated ancestry cluster reportedly showed fewer N-insertions in productive TCRs than the roughly 700-donor mean, according to what a later analysis found.

A multiplex PCR was run with 60 Vbeta primers and 13 Jbeta primers. Produced via immunoSEQ multiplex PCR; TCRdb's table is partial and in-frame only. Counted here are 98,000 or so clones, roughly 80% occurring once; the ten biggest clones make up about 1.7%. This receptor was taken from a woman in her 40s in good health and CMV-seronegative. The material sequenced was PBMCs. This chain links TRBV5-6 with TRBJ2-1, with 7 bases that match TRBD2. The CDR3 region is CASSLDTAGRYNEQFF. The DNA of the CDR3 is TGTGCCAGCAGCTTGGACACAGCGGGACGTTACAATGAGCAGTTCTTC.